The rows below give T cell receptor beta chains drawn from one sample of a study of T cell repertoires in cytomegalovirus infection. TCRdb re-derived calls from the reads in MiXCR, one entry per CDR3 protein. The table includes some 920,000 distinct CDR3 sequences, 30% to 40% detected once. Their antigens remain unidentified. This sample comprised cultured CD8+ T cells from PBMCs, obtained from culture after CMV antigen stimulation. All receptors come from a human donor in good health (CMV status not recorded). Some clones in this sample may be carry-over from other donors' samples. The CDR3 runs from the conserved cysteine through the conserved F or W. The D gene is left open where the match is weak. Only some rows state a clone size, as once, few, many or a class for expanded clones.

TRBJ2-1 - TRBV2 - TGTGCCAGCACCCGGGGCAGCAGCTCCTACAATGAGCAGTTCTTC CASTRGSSSYNEQFF
TRBJ1-5 - TRBV15 - TGTGCCACCGCCATAAGGACCGGGGGAGTGCAGCCCCAGCATTTT CATAIRTGGVQPQHF
TRBJ2-7 few TRBV19 - TGTGCCAGTAGTATAGGGTCCCACGAGCAGTACTTC CASSIGSHEQYF
TRBJ1-6 - TRBV7-6 TRBD1 TGTGCCAGCAGCTTAGGCCAGGGGGCGGCTTCACCCCTCCACTTT CASSLGQGAASPLHF
TRBJ2-7 - TRBV20-1 - TGCAGTGCTAGAGATAACAGTTGGCCCTACGAGCAGTACTTC CSARDNSWPYEQYF
TRBJ1-5 few TRBV6-5 - TGTGCCAGCAGTTACATGGCCGGCAATCAGCCCCAGCATTTT CASSYMAGNQPQHF
TRBJ2-1 many TRBV7-8 TRBD2 TGTGCCAGCAGCTTAGAACTAGCGGGGGCACACAATGAGCAGTTCTTC CASSLELAGAHNEQFF
TRBJ1-6 few TRBV5-5 TRBD1 TGTGCCAGCAGCTTATATTTTGCGGGACAGCCGAATTCACCCCTCCACTTT CASSLYFAGQPNSPLHF
TRBJ1-2 many TRBV7-6 - TGTGCCAGCAGTTCCGGGCAGGGCTATGGCTACACCTTC CASSSGQGYGYTF
TRBJ2-2 - TRBV4-2 TRBD2 TGTGCCAGCAGCCCTAGGGGTAGCGGGGGGGCAACCGGGGAGCTGTTTTTT CASSPRGSGGATGELFF
TRBJ1-4 few TRBV7-9 TRBD1 TGTGCCAGCAGCCTACTCCGGGACAGGGTGAATGAAAAACTGTTTTTT CASSLLRDRVNEKLFF
TRBJ1-3 once TRBV9 - TGTGCCAGCAGCGATGGGCCAGGGATTGGAAACACCATATATTTT CASSDGPGIGNTIYF
TRBJ2-5 many TRBV7-6 - TGTGCCAGTGGGGTAGAGGGCGTTAAGGGAGAGACCCAGTACTTC CASGVEGVKGETQYF
TRBJ2-1 - TRBV6-5 TRBD1 TGTGCCAACAGTTCGACAGGGGACTTCCCCTACAATGAGCAGTTCTTC CANSSTGDFPYNEQFF
TRBJ2-3 - TRBV6-4 TRBD1 TGTGCCAGCAGTGAATACGACAGGGGCACAGATACGCAGTATTTT CASSEYDRGTDTQYF
TRBJ1-2 many TRBV7-2 - TGTGCCAGCAGCCCTGGTCGGCAGGGAAGGAACTATGGCTACACCTTC CASSPGRQGRNYGYTF
TRBJ1-4 - TRBV5-6 - TGTGCCAGCAGCTTGGCGGGCAGAGTCAATGAAAAACTGTTTTTT CASSLAGRVNEKLFF
TRBJ2-3 many TRBV12-3/TRBV12-4 - TGTGCCACCCGGACAGCTTCTAGCACAGATACGCAGTATTTT CATRTASSTDTQYF
TRBJ2-3 - TRBV6-5 TRBD1 TGTGCCAGCAGTTGGCTTTCGAGGGGGCCAAGCACAGATACGCAGTATTTT CASSWLSRGPSTDTQYF
TRBJ2-5 few TRBV7-2 - TGTGCCAGCAGCTCCCTCAGGCGGGGCCAAGAGACCCAGTACTTC CASSSLRRGQETQYF
TRBJ2-5 many TRBV7-9 - TGTGCCAGCAGCCCCCGGGCAGGGAAAGAGACCCAGTACTTC CASSPRAGKETQYF
TRBJ1-1 few TRBV7-5 - - CISVSEAYPEAFF
TRBJ2-7 - TRBV27 - TGTGCCAGCAGTTCAGGGGCCACCTACGAGCAGTACTTC CASSSGATYEQYF
TRBJ1-5 many TRBV7-2 - TGTGCCAGCAGCTTAGCTGGCAGGGAGAAGCGCAATCAGCCCCAGCATTTT CASSLAGREKRNQPQHF
TRBJ2-7 few TRBV29-1 - TGCAGCGTTGAAGACCACGGGGGGCCGGTCTACGAGCAGTACTTC CSVEDHGGPVYEQYF
TRBJ2-3 few TRBV7-9 TRBD2 TGTGCCAGCAGCTTGCCCCGTCCGTCCCCGAGCGGGGGGCCGACAGATACGCAGTATTTT CASSLPRPSPSGGPTDTQYF
TRBJ1-5 - TRBV6-8 - TGTGCCAGCAGTGCGGTGACCAATCAGCCCCAGCATTTT CASSAVTNQPQHF
TRBJ2-7 - TRBV10-3 - TGTGCCATCACTCCGGGGTCTAGAAGCGACGAGCAGTACTTC CAITPGSRSDEQYF
TRBJ1-3 few TRBV2 TRBD1 TGTGCCAGCAGAGGGGACAGGGTTTCTTCCTCTGGAAACACCATATATTTT CASRGDRVSSSGNTIYF
TRBJ1-2 - TRBV5-4 TRBD1 TGTGCCAGCAGCGGGTCGGGACAGCTTAAACCTAACTATGGCTACACCTTC CASSGSGQLKPNYGYTF
TRBJ1-1 once TRBV5-1 TRBD1 TGCGCCAGCAGCTTTCCGGACAGGGTTGGGACTGAAGCTTTCTTT CASSFPDRVGTEAFF
TRBJ1-5 few TRBV4-3 - TGCGCCAGCAGCCAAGGGTCGTCTCAGCCCCAGCATTTT CASSQGSSQPQHF
TRBJ2-1 - TRBV12-3/TRBV12-4 TRBD2 TGTGCCAGCAGCCCGGGACTAGCGGGGGCCAACCCTTGGGATGAGCAGTTCTTC CASSPGLAGANPWDEQFF
TRBJ2-1 - TRBV7-9 TRBD2 TGTGCCAGCAGCTTAGTTGCTAGCGGGGGGGCCATCAATGAGCAGTTCTTC CASSLVASGGAINEQFF
TRBJ1-5 few TRBV6-2/TRBV6-3 - TGTGCTACAGGCAGCAATCAGCCCCAGCATTTT CATGSNQPQHF
TRBJ1-1 many TRBV7-2 TRBD1 TGTGCCAGCAGCCCCCAGGGGGGTATGAACACTGAAGCTTTCTTT CASSPQGGMNTEAFF
TRBJ2-3 many TRBV7-8 - TGTGCCAGCAGCTTAGAAACGACAGATACGCAGTATTTT CASSLETTDTQYF
TRBJ2-1 few TRBV28 - TGTGCCAGCAGTAGGGTTCGCAATGAGCAGTTCTTC CASSRVRNEQFF
TRBJ1-1 few TRBV12-3/TRBV12-4 - TGTGCCAGCAGTTTAGGGGGTTATAACACTGAAGCTTTCTTT CASSLGGYNTEAFF
TRBJ2-5 - TRBV19 TRBD1 TGTGCCAGTAGGGGTCCGGTTCAGGGGGCTACAGAGACCCAGTACTTC CASRGPVQGATETQYF
TRBJ2-7 many TRBV15 - TGTGCCACCAGCAGAGACAGGGGGGTCCCCTACGAGCAGTACTTC CATSRDRGVPYEQYF
TRBJ2-3 few TRBV4-1 TRBD2 TGCGCCAGCAGCCAAGTAGCGGGGGGCCCCAGCACAGATACGCAGTATTTT CASSQVAGGPSTDTQYF
TRBJ2-1 - TRBV5-1 TRBD2 TGCGCCAGCAGCTTATTGGCAGCGGGGCCATACAATGAGCAGTTCTTC CASSLLAAGPYNEQFF
TRBJ1-6 few TRBV15 - TGTGCCACCAGCAGAGGGACGGATCTCTATAATTCACCCCTCCACTTT CATSRGTDLYNSPLHF
TRBJ2-2 - TRBV19 - TGTGCCGCCGGCGGAAACACCGGGGAGCTGTTTTTT CAAGGNTGELFF
TRBJ1-1 once TRBV19 - TGTGCCAGTAAGTTCTACACTGAAGCTTTCTTT CASKFYTEAFF
TRBJ2-1 - TRBV6-5 - TGTGCCAGCAGTGCCCTAATCTCTGGCAATGAGCAGTTCTTC CASSALISGNEQFF
TRBJ1-4 many TRBV7-4 - TGTGCCAGCAGTTCCCGGGCTAATGAAAAACTGTTTTTT CASSSRANEKLFF
TRBJ2-1 few TRBV9 TRBD2 TGTGCCAGCAGCGTAGGGACTAGCATTATGAATGAGCAGTTCTTC CASSVGTSIMNEQFF
TRBJ2-2 - TRBV20-1 - TGCAGTGCTACCCCGAGCACCGGGGAGCTGTTTTTT CSATPSTGELFF
TRBJ2-7 - TRBV20-1 TRBD1 TGCAGTGCTAGGGGACAGGGGTTCTACGAGCAGTACTTC CSARGQGFYEQYF
TRBJ2-1 many TRBV7-3 - TGTGCCAGCAGCAAAACAGGGTATTTTGAGCAGTTCTTC CASSKTGYFEQFF
TRBJ2-3 - TRBV9 TRBD2 TGTGCCAGCAGTTCCCGGACTAGTGGGGGGGAACTAAGCACAGATACGCAGTATTTT CASSSRTSGGELSTDTQYF
TRBJ2-5 few TRBV12-3/TRBV12-4 TRBD2 TGTGCCAGCACCCAATCCCTAGCGGGGGGAGGAGAGACCCAGTACTTC CASTQSLAGGGETQYF